These 13 T cell receptor beta chains originate from one sample sequenced in a study of blood T cell repertoires in COVID-19. TCRdb's copy holds only in-frame clones and misses some; the assay was immunoSEQ multiplex PCR. The profile shows more than 90,000 clones, around 80% of them singletons. Sequencing was carried out using peripheral blood. Receptor source: a woman in her 70s with acute or convalescent COVID-19.

The V and J genes are TRBV2 and TRBJ1-6; tentatively, D is TRBD1 (5 bases). This CDR3 is built from 15 residues. The germline V gene encodes CDR1 SNHLY and CDR2 FYNNEI. The ends were cut back, 0 bases at V and 11 bases at J, with 14 bases in the middle. In DNA form, the CDR3 reads TGTGCCAGCAGTGAAGCGGGGGGTTTATCGACACCCCTCCACTTT. This sequence encodes CASSEAGGLSTPLHF.

The J gene is TRBJ2-3, the V gene TRBV6-5, with 9 bases matching TRBD2. This CDR3 comprises 15 residues. Per the germline V gene, CDR1 is MNHEY and CDR2 is SVGAGI. Losses at the gene ends were 6 bases for V and 5 bases for J; bases not matched to a gene: 9. The CDR3 spells CASRESGGPGDTQYF. The CDR3 DNA reads TGTGCCAGCAGGGAGAGCGGGGGGCCAGGAGATACGCAGTATTTT.

This clone appeared once. The genes are TRBV5-1 and TRBJ1-1, with TRBD1 matching 7 bases. This CDR3 comprises 14 residues. Germline loops: CDR1 SGHRS, CDR2 YFSETQ. After removal of 4 bases from V and 6 bases from J, the junction contained 9 bases not matched to a gene. The CDR3 region has the DNA TGCGCCAGCAGCAGGGGACAGAGCGAGGCTGAAGCTTTCTTT. It encodes CASSRGQSEAEAFF. Variable domain in full (rest from reference TRBV5-1 and TRBJ1-1): KAGVTQTPRYLIKTRGQQVTLSCSPISGHRSVSWYQQTPGQGLQFLFEYFSETQRNKGNFPGRFSGRQFSNSRSEMNVSTLELGDSALYLCASSRGQSEAEAFFGQGTRLTVV.

The chain has TRBV5-4 and TRBJ2-1, with 10 bases fitting TRBD2. The trim removed 4 bases at V and 7 bases at J, leaving 5 bases unmatched. The CDR3 runs 14 residues. CDR1 is SGHNT, CDR2 YYREEE, per germline (reference sequence). The CDR3 DNA is TGTGCCAGCAGCATTAGTAGCGGGAGGAATGAGCAGTTCTTC. Translating gives CASSISSGRNEQFF.

Worth noting for this clone: The junction does not match germline at one end; this may be a read error. The DNA for the CDR3 is TGTGCCAGCAGCTTTCGGGCGGGGGGGCTGCTCTTC. Its translation: CASSFRAGGLLF. This chain joins TRBV7-8 and TRBJ2-1; 9 bases align to TRBD2. Germline assignment: CDR1 SGHVS and CDR2 FQNEAQ. The CDR3 covers 12 residues.

This clone showed up just a few times. This sequence joins TRBV9 and TRBJ1-1; TRBD1 matches at 8 bases. Trimming removed 4 bases from V and 5 bases from J; junction bases left unmatched: 7. The CDR3 length is 14 residues. Per the germline V gene, CDR1 is SGDLS and CDR2 is YYNGEE. The CDR3 here is CASSSRQGRTEAFF. The CDR3 DNA is TGTGCCAGCAGCTCTAGACAGGGGAGAACTGAAGCTTTCTTT.

The genes are TRBV2 and TRBJ2-7; D may be TRBD2 (5 bases). Trimming stripped 6 bases from V and 6 bases from J, with 18 bases between. CDR1 and CDR2 (germline): SNHLY, FYNNEI. The CDR3 length is 14 residues. The CDR3 reads CASSLPLGEREQYF. The CDR3 coding sequence is TGTGCCAGCAGCCTCCCTCTCGGGGAACGCGAGCAGTACTTC.

The chain joins TRBV6-1 to TRBJ2-5, with D perhaps matching TRBD2 (5 bases). The germline V gene has CDR1 MNHNS and CDR2 SASEGT. The V end lost 3 bases, the J end lost 5 bases, and 10 bases lay between the germline ends. This CDR3 contains 13 residues. In DNA, the CDR3 is TGTGCCAGCAGTGACCTAGCCCCCGAGACCCAGTACTTC. This translates into CASSDLAPETQYF.

This clone was counted between two and nine times. The V call is TRBV3-1 (or the pseudogene TRBV3-2), the J call TRBJ1-2; 7 bases are a match to TRBD1. CDR1 and CDR2 from the germline V gene are LGHDT and YNNKEL (reference sequence). With 3 bases clipped from V and 4 bases from J, the junction kept 2 bases outside the gene matches. The CDR3 totals 13 residues. This CDR3 is CASSQNRGYGYTF. In nucleotides, the CDR3 is TGTGCCAGCAGCCAGAACAGGGGCTATGGCTACACCTTC.

The chain uses TRBV5-8 and TRBJ1-6; a possible D gene is TRBD1 (6 bases). The CDR3 loop spans 17 amino acids. V dropped 0 bases and J dropped 3 bases, with 13 bases sitting between them. Germline CDR1 and CDR2: SGHTS and YDEGEE. CDR3 nucleotides: TGTGCCAGCAGCTTGGGGACAGAAAAATACTATAATTCACCCCTCCACTTT. Encoded protein: CASSLGTEKYYNSPLHF.

The CDR3 bases are TGCGCCAGCAGCCTATCCCCACTAGCGGGAGCGACCTCCTACGAGCAGTACTTC. Encoded protein: CASSLSPLAGATSYEQYF. The J gene is TRBJ2-7, the V gene TRBV4-1; 11 bases line up with TRBD2. The J segment lost 0 bases and the V segment lost 4 bases, leaving 11 bases of the junction unmatched. The CDR3 sequence is 18 residues long. CDR1 and CDR2 (germline): MGHRA, YSYEKL.

The gene calls are TRBV5-1 and TRBJ1-4; 7 bases align to TRBD1. V shed 0 bases and J 8 bases; nucleotides not matched to a gene: 7. The CDR3 extends over 15 amino acids. Germline CDR1 reads SGHRS; CDR2 reads YFSETQ. The chain's CDR3 is CASSLAIGTAEKLFF. CDR3 bases: TGCGCCAGCAGCTTGGCCATAGGGACAGCCGAAAAACTGTTTTTT.

This chain joins TRBV5-4 and TRBJ1-1; D is possibly TRBD1 (6 bases). Germline CDR1 is SGHNT and CDR2 is YYREEE (reference sequence). V was shortened by 0 bases and J by 11 bases, with 20 bases between the two germline ends. The CDR3 totals 15 residues. The CDR3 DNA reads as TGTGCCAGCAGCTTGGACAAAGGTGGGGGGGCCAGGGCTTTCTTT. Protein product: CASSLDKGGGARAFF. Full variable domain (missing parts from reference TRBV5-4 and TRBJ1-1): ETGVTQSPTHLIKTRGQQVTLRCSSQSGHNTVSWYQQALGQGPQFIFQYYREEENGRGNFPPRFSGLQFPNYSSELNVNALELDDSALYLCASSLDKGGGARAFFGQGTRLTVV.